These 17 T cell receptor beta chains were all obtained from the same sample, sequenced in a study of T cells in Graves' hyperthyroidism and ophthalmopathy. It was RNA transcripts that yielded the amplified TCR beta CDR3 regions. The HTBI set primed first-round TCR CDR3 RT-PCR. TCRdb recomputed calls from the multiplex PCR reads with MiXCR, one row per CDR3 protein. The table lists approximately 700,000 distinct CDR3 sequences, about a sixth of them singletons. Material for sequencing was blood. All receptors come from a man aged 18 to 35 with Graves' hyperthyroidism.

The chain is built from TRBV20-1 and TRBJ2-7; D is ambiguous. The CDR3 runs 17 residues. Trimming took off 1 base at V and 0 bases at J, with 19 bases between the two ends. Germline V gives CDR1 DFQATT, CDR2 SNEGSKA (reference sequence). The CDR3 sequence: CSARAIGIESSSYEQYF. The CDR3 bases are TGCAGTGCTAGAGCCATTGGCATAGAATCGAGCTCCTACGAGCAGTACTTC.

This clonotype showed up many times. CDR3 region: CASSTDRVSYEQYF. The DNA for the CDR3 is TGTGCCAGCAGCACCGACAGGGTATCCTACGAGCAGTACTTC. The chain is built from TRBV7-8 and TRBJ2-7, with 7 nucleotides matching TRBD1. The CDR3 contains 14 residues. V was clipped by 5 bases and J by 1 base; unmatched bases: 5. Germline CDR1 SGHVS, CDR2 FQNEAQ.

This clonotype occurred a few times. The DNA of the CDR3 is TGCGCCAGCAGCCAAGGGGCCGCCCTAGCGTTCACCGGGGAGCTGTTTTTT. Protein sequence: CASSQGAALAFTGELFF. V usage is TRBV4-1 and J usage is TRBJ2-2; TRBD2 might be the D (6 bases). Per germline, CDR1 MGHRA and CDR2 YSYEKL. V was clipped by 1 base and J by 4 bases, with 16 bases between them. CDR3 size: 17 residues.

This clonotype was detected many times. The V call is TRBV10-2, the J call TRBJ2-1; D remains unclear. CDR3 size: 15 residues. V shed 6 bases and J shed 8 bases, with 20 bases lying between them. Per the germline V gene, CDR1 is WSHSY and CDR2 is SAAADI. In nucleotides, the CDR3 is TGCGCCAGCAGCCAACTGCGGAGCTTATGGGATGAGCAGTTCTTC. This sequence encodes CASSQLRSLWDEQFF.

This chain links TRBV25-1 with TRBJ2-5; the D gene is possibly TRBD2 (5 bases). Germline CDR1 and CDR2: MGHDK and SYGVNS. The length of the CDR3 is 12 residues. The germline V and J ends were trimmed by 6 bases and 5 bases, with 10 bases remaining between them. CDR3 nucleotides: TGTGCCAGCAGGGACTTTGGGGAGACCCAGTACTTC. It yields the protein CASRDFGETQYF. The full variable domain, completed using reference TRBV25-1 and TRBJ2-5, is EADIYQTPRYLVIGTGKKITLECSQTMGHDKMYWYQQDPGMELHLIHYSYGVNSTEKGDLSSESTVSRIRTEHFPLTLESARPSHTSQYLCASRDFGETQYFGPGTRLLVL.

The CDR3 nucleotides read TGCAGTGCTAGAATGCAGGGGGAATATTATGGCTACACCTTC. Its translation is CSARMQGEYYGYTF. The chain combines TRBV20-1 with TRBJ1-2; TRBD1 matches at 7 bases. CDR3 length equals 14 residues. CDR1 and CDR2 (germline): DFQATT, SNEGSKA (reference sequence). The junction had 8 bases not matched to a gene; V was cut back by 2 bases and J by 5 bases.

This clonotype appeared many times. This chain links TRBV7-9 with TRBJ2-3; D is perhaps TRBD2 (5 bases). Trimming removed 7 bases from V and 5 bases from J, with 19 bases in between. Looked up from germline, CDR1 is SEHNR and CDR2 is FQNEAQ (reference sequence). There are 15 residues in the CDR3. The CDR3 is CASTGETGGGDTQYF. Written as DNA, the CDR3 is TGTGCCAGCACCGGGGAGACTGGAGGTGGAGATACGCAGTATTTT. The full variable domain, in which reference TRBV7-9 and TRBJ2-3 provide the parts outside the CDR3, is DTGVSQNPRHKITKRGQNVTFRCDPISEHNRLYWYRQTLGQGPEFLTYFQNEAQLEKSRLLSDRFSAERPKGSFSTLEIQRTEQGDSAMYLCASTGETGGGDTQYFGPGTRLTVL.

The V call is TRBV9, the J call TRBJ2-1, with 8 positions matching TRBD2. CDR3 size: 19 residues. V was clipped by 0 bases and J by 5 bases; unmatched bases: 16. Germline assignment: CDR1 SGDLS and CDR2 YYNGEE. The CDR3 spells CASSVGGLGPVLTDNEQFF. DNA of the CDR3: TGTGCCAGCAGCGTAGGGGGACTAGGGCCGGTTCTTACCGACAATGAGCAGTTCTTC.

DNA of the CDR3: TGTGCCAGCAGTCCCCTAACCGTGAGCACAGATACGCAGTATTTT. Protein product: CASSPLTVSTDTQYF. The chain recombines TRBV28 with TRBJ2-3, with D unclear. The CDR3 consists of 15 residues. The V gene's germline CDR1 is MDHEN and CDR2 SYDVKM. Trimming shortened V by 5 bases and J by 0 bases, and 12 bases separated the two germline ends.

This clonotype was seen at least ten times. V is TRBV29-1 and J is TRBJ2-3; 10 bases are shared with TRBD2. Germline V gives CDR1 SQVTM, CDR2 ANQGSEA. CDR3 length: 15 amino acids. After removal of 4 bases from V and 14 bases from J, the junction contained 18 bases not matched to a gene. This chain's CDR3 is CSVVTTSGREDRVYF. The DNA of the CDR3 is TGCAGCGTTGTCACGACTAGCGGGCGGGAGGACAGAGTGTATTTT.

In its sample, this clonotype was seen many times. The junction and the germline gene differ at one end; a read error may be behind it. The rearrangement joins TRBV7-9 to TRBJ2-5; no firm D call. Germline V gene sequence: CDR1 SEHNR, CDR2 FQNEAQ (reference sequence). The CDR3 contains 14 residues. CDR3 DNA: TGTGCCAGCAGTTTAGTGGGAAACCAAGAGACCCAGTACTTC. Protein product: CASSLVGNQETQYF.

The gene calls are TRBV7-6 and TRBJ2-1; 11 positions match TRBD1. Germline V CDR1 and CDR2: SGHVS, FNYEAQ. The CDR3 is 16 residues long. The V segment lost 5 bases and the J segment 4 bases; nucleotides outside the gene matches: 7. The DNA for the CDR3 is TGTGCCAGCAGCGTCGGGACAGGGGGGATTTACAATGAGCAGTTCTTC. Translated, it gives CASSVGTGGIYNEQFF. The full variable domain, completed using reference TRBV7-6 and TRBJ2-1, is GAGVSQSPRYKVTKRGQDVALRCDPISGHVSLYWYRQALGQGPEFLTYFNYEAQQDKSGLPNDRFSAERPEGSISTLTIQRTEQRDSAMYRCASSVGTGGIYNEQFFGPGTRLTVL.

The chain recombines TRBV3-2 with TRBJ2-1; the D call of TRBD2 is as the table states it, not checked on the DNA. TRBV3-2 represents a pseudogene. The CDR3 extends over 18 amino acids. CDR3 region: CASSQGFESRDWVNEQFF. The CDR3 DNA reads as TGTGCCAGCAGCCAAGGTTTTGAGTCTCGGGACTGGGTGAATGAGCAGTTCTTC.

The genes are TRBV7-8 and TRBJ2-7, with D perhaps matching TRBD2 (6 bases). V was trimmed by 5 bases and J by 2 bases, leaving 10 bases between them. CDR1 and CDR2 from the germline V gene are SGHVS and FQNEAQ. This CDR3 comprises 13 residues. This CDR3 is CASSAGSTYEQYF. The CDR3 DNA reads as TGTGCCAGCAGCGCGGGAAGTACCTACGAGCAGTACTTC.

The V call is TRBV28, the J call TRBJ1-2; tentatively, D is TRBD1 (5 bases). Germline lookup yields CDR1 MDHEN and CDR2 SYDVKM. V gave up 7 bases and J gave up 3 bases, with 15 bases separating them. The CDR3 consists of 14 residues. The CDR3 protein is CASTLLGTDYGYTF. The CDR3 DNA reads TGTGCCAGCACACTTCTCGGGACGGACTATGGCTACACCTTC.

The rearrangement uses TRBV28 and TRBJ2-1; 10 positions match TRBD1. CDR1 and CDR2 from the germline V gene are MDHEN and SYDVKM. This CDR3 contains 15 residues. V lost 5 bases and J lost 7; bases outside the gene matches: 8. For the CDR3, the DNA is TGTGCCAGCAGTCGACAGGGGGCGCGTAGGAATGAGCAGTTCTTC. Translating it yields CASSRQGARRNEQFF.

This clonotype was seen repeatedly, ten times or more. This chain uses TRBV30 with TRBJ1-5; D possibly corresponds to TRBD1 (6 bases). Trimming removed 2 bases from V and 9 bases from J, with 14 bases in between. Per germline, CDR1 GTSNPN and CDR2 SVGIG (reference sequence). The CDR3 sequence is 13 residues long. CDR3 DNA sequence: TGTGCCTGGAGTAGGACAGTTGTGGGGCCCCAGCATTTT. This codes for CAWSRTVVGPQHF.